The TCR beta chain described here comes from a study of T cells after yellow fever vaccination. Overall study findings and caveats: Most clones from primary vaccination resurfaced after the booster (under 97% CD4, approximately 88% CD8). A secondary response was less intense yet reached its peak sooner, at day 5 versus 15. CD4 and CD8 compartments shared a small share of clonotypes.

UMIs were added to TCR cDNA along with a universal primer site when it was made by 5'RACE template switching. Each CDR3 protein gets one entry after TCRdb re-called the 5' RACE reads with MiXCR. This sample has 300,000 or so distinct CDR3 sequences, with around 7% found just once. A remark on this clonotype: Its target is not known.

The CDR3 loop spans 16 amino acids. Germline loops: CDR1 MNHEY, CDR2 SVGAGI. Trimming removed 0 bases at V and 2 bases at J, with 12 bases between. This chain joins TRBV6-5 and TRBJ2-3; D is ambiguous. This clonotype was sampled from a man between 18 and 35 years old who received the YFV17D yellow fever vaccine. The sequences come from PBMCs, collected 35 to 50 days after the first yellow fever vaccination. The CDR3 region is CASSYSPTDLTDTQYF. As DNA, the CDR3 is TGTGCCAGCAGTTACTCACCAACGGATCTCACAGATACGCAGTATTTT.